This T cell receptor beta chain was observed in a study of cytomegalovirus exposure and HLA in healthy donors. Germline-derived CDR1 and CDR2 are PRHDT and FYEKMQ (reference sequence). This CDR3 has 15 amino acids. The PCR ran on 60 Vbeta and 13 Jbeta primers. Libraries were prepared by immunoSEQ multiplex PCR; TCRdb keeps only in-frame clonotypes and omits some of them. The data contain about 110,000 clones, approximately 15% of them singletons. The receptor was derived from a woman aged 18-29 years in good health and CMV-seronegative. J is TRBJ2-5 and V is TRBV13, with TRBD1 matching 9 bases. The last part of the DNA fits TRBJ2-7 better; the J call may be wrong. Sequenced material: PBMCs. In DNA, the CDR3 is TGTGCCAGCAGCCTTTGGACAGGGGCTGGGTACGAGCAGTACTTC. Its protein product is CASSLWTGAGYEQYF.